Listed here are 8 T cell receptor beta chains from one sample, sequenced in a study of Ad26.COV2.S vaccination and SARS-CoV-2 variants. The sample's treatment: some 20 received Ad26.COV2.S at low or high dose, single or two shots; about 5 received placebo; per-sample allocation not given. All samples were drawn on day 63, counting from the first vaccine or placebo injection. Profiling relied on immunoSEQ multiplex PCR, and the TCRdb table lists in-frame clones only, not all of them. The data show hundreds of thousands of clones, roughly 90% seen once. The sample here was peripheral blood, taken in a trial of Ad26.COV2.S vaccine versus placebo. The receptors come from a person aged 18 to 59 who received the Ad26.COV2.S COVID-19 vaccine or a placebo.

The chain carries TRBV7-9 and TRBJ2-1; 7 bases map to TRBD2. V shed 5 bases and J 7 bases; nucleotides not matched to a gene: 5. CDR3 length equals 13 residues. Germline assignment: CDR1 SEHNR and CDR2 FQNEAQ (reference sequence). This chain's CDR3 is CASSPPGGNEQFF. DNA of the CDR3: TGTGCCAGCAGCCCCCCGGGGGGAAATGAGCAGTTCTTC.

This clone was recorded many times. The chain uses TRBV12-3 or TRBV12-4 and TRBJ1-2; 7 bases are a match to TRBD1. The CDR3 sequence is 13 residues long. With V trimmed by 5 bases and J by 7 bases, 7 bases remained unmatched. The CDR3 DNA is TGTGCCAGCAGTACAGGGGATCACGCTGGCTACACCTTC. Its protein is CASSTGDHAGYTF.

The sample holds one count of this clone. J is TRBJ2-5 and V is TRBV10-1, with TRBD2 matching over 12 bases. Germline V gene data show CDR1 as WNHNN and CDR2 as SYGVQD (reference sequence). With V trimmed by 6 bases and J by 5 bases, 10 bases remained unmatched. The CDR3 is 16 amino acids. The chain's CDR3 is CASSTGLAGSGETQYF. Here the CDR3 DNA reads TGCGCCAGCAGCACCGGACTAGCGGGGAGTGGGGAGACCCAGTACTTC.

The chain combines TRBV4-2 with TRBJ2-2; 9 nucleotides line up with TRBD1. CDR1 and CDR2 (germline): LGHNA, YNFKEQ. V lost 4 bases, J lost 3 bases, and 9 bases stayed unmatched. CDR3 length: 17 residues. The CDR3 nucleotides read TGTGCCAGCAGCCCGGGGACAGGGCTTCAGTACACCGGGGAGCTGTTTTTT. Translated, it gives CASSPGTGLQYTGELFF.

The chain recombines TRBV6-5 with TRBJ1-1; D gene unclear. V lost 5 bases, J lost 6 bases, and 13 bases lay in between. Germline values: CDR1 MNHEY, CDR2 SVGAGI. This CDR3 has 13 amino acids. CDR3 region: CASSRSGIPEAFF. CDR3 DNA: TGTGCCAGCAGTCGGAGCGGTATCCCTGAAGCTTTCTTT.

This rearrangement joins TRBV6-1 to TRBJ2-6; 7 nucleotides align to TRBD2. The CDR3 totals 17 residues. Germline CDR1 is MNHNS and CDR2 is SASEGT. V trimming: 0 bases; J trimming: 0 bases; junction bases outside the gene matches: 2. The CDR3 loop reads CASSEARTSSGANVLTF. DNA of the CDR3: TGTGCCAGCAGTGAAGCGCGGACTAGCTCTGGGGCCAACGTCCTGACTTTC.

The V gene is TRBV18, the J gene TRBJ2-7; either TRBD1 or TRBD2 may supply D (5 bases each). This CDR3 has 16 amino acids. The V gene's germline CDR1 is KGHSH and CDR2 LQKENI. V lost 1 base, J lost 2 bases, and 15 bases lay in between. The CDR3 loop is CASSPLTGTQTYEQYF. For the CDR3, the DNA is TGTGCCAGCTCACCACTGACCGGGACCCAAACCTACGAGCAGTACTTC. The whole variable domain, remainder taken from reference TRBV18 and TRBJ2-7, is NAGVMQNPRHLVRRRGQEARLRCSPMKGHSHVYWYRQLPEEGLKFMVYLQKENIIDESGMPKERFSAEFPKEGPSILRIQQVVRGDSAAYFCASSPLTGTQTYEQYFGPGTRLTVT.

The CDR3 DNA sequence: TGTGCCAGCAGTCCGGCCGGGACTAGGGTCTTCGAGCAGTACTTC. This translates into CASSPAGTRVFEQYF. The genes are TRBV6-5 and TRBJ2-7, with 8 nucleotides matching TRBD2. The junction had 12 bases not matched to a gene; V was cut back by 5 bases and J by 6 bases. In germline, CDR1 is MNHEY, CDR2 SVGAGI. This CDR3 region has 15 residues.